The 27 T cell receptor beta chains in this list originate from one sample, sequenced in a study of immune aging and cytomegalovirus after organ transplant (dated by TCRdb to about 2021). The label giving this sample's time point can be read as: five sample-tagged time points from pre-transplant (day -1) to day 368 post-transplant, pooled. The antigens of these receptors remain unknown. Library preparation used single-cell sequencing. TCRdb lists the instrument as Illumina NovaSeq 6000. The BD Rhapsody Targeted mRNA and AbSeq Reagent Kit, in a microwell format, was used for cell capture and library preparation. Through fastp at Q25 and MiXCR, TCRdb rebuilt clones from the public reads, retaining in-frame beta chains. Rows with one shared CDR3 protein collapse into an entry with the most common genes and DNA. The sample table holds about 21,000 distinct CDR3 sequences, of which about a third were seen once. Less than 30% of the sample rests with the top ten.

The sample consisted of CMV peptide-activated CD4+ and CD8+ T cells sorted from blood, taken at five time points, pooled. Reading the label with the study, this specimen's cell subset or site is: sorted CD8+CD137+ and CD4+CD154+ T cells after about 13 h CMV IE-1 peptide stimulation. The receptor set was obtained from a female donor who had a heart transplant and CMV viremia.

On this clonotype: As the CDR3 is not closed by the conserved phenylalanine or tryptophan, this likely results from a read error. This chain connects TRBV2 to TRBJ1-6; D gene unclear. CDR1 and CDR2 (germline): SNHLY, FYNNEI. CDR3 length: 14 amino acids. V was shortened by 4 bases and J by 7 bases, with 11 bases between the two germline ends. The CDR3 region is CASSVTGRNSPLHS. Written as DNA, the CDR3 is TGTGCCAGCAGTGTAACCGGTAGGAATTCACCCCTCCACTCT.

This clonotype showed up many times. V is TRBV5-1 and J is TRBJ2-7, with D unclear. Germline V gene data show CDR1 as SGHRS and CDR2 as YFSETQ. CDR3 length: 14 amino acids. Trimming took 3 bases from V and 2 from J, leaving 12 bases between them. CDR3 amino acids: CASSWDPGAYEQYF. The CDR3 DNA sequence: TGCGCCAGCAGCTGGGATCCGGGCGCCTACGAGCAGTACTTC. The full variable domain, with the rest looked up from reference TRBV5-1 and TRBJ2-7, is KAGVTQTPRYLIKTRGQQVTLSCSPISGHRSVSWYQQTPGQGLQFLFEYFSETQRNKGNFPGRFSGRQFSNSRSEMNVSTLELGDSALYLCASSWDPGAYEQYFGPGTRLTVT.

The rearrangement joins TRBV6-1 to TRBJ2-7; D call uncertain. Per the germline V gene, CDR1 is MNHNS and CDR2 is SASEGT. Between the trimmed V and J ends, which lost 8 bases and 0 bases, there was a span of 11 bases. This CDR3 comprises 13 residues. CDR3 in DNA: TGTGCCAGCCCTTGGCGGCACTCCTACGAGCAGTACTTC. Its translation: CASPWRHSYEQYF.

A remark on this clonotype: The junction shows a germline mismatch at one end, possibly a read error. This chain connects TRBV28 to TRBJ2-5; 9 bases match TRBD2. The CDR3 sequence is 18 residues long. CDR1 is MDHEN and CDR2 is SYDVKM in the germline V gene. The CDR3 sequence: CASCPTLAGRPLGETQHF. For the CDR3, the DNA is TGTGCCAGCTGTCCGACCCTAGCGGGAAGGCCTTTGGGAGAGACCCAGCACTTC.

This clonotype was found many times. The chain links TRBV24-1 to TRBJ2-2, with 12 bases identical to TRBD1. Germline V gives CDR1 KGHDR, CDR2 SFDVKD. This CDR3 comprises 16 residues. J was trimmed by 7 bases and V by 2 bases; bases with no gene match: 4. The CDR3 spells CATSDSGTGGNGELFF. In DNA form, the CDR3 reads TGTGCCACCAGTGATTCCGGGACAGGGGGCAACGGGGAGCTGTTTTTT.

A note on this clonotype: A far larger clone is a single base away, which makes a read error likely. This sequence joins TRBV11-2 and TRBJ2-1, with 7 bases that match TRBD2. Germline CDR1 is SGHAT and CDR2 is FQNNGV. CDR3 length: 16 residues. This chain's CDR3 is CASGLVGSGLRDEQFF. In nucleotides, the CDR3 is TGTGCCAGCGGCTTAGTCGGTAGCGGGCTTAGGGATGAGCAGTTCTTC.

This clonotype has a handful of counts. The chain uses TRBV12-3 or TRBV12-4 and TRBJ2-7; 7 nucleotides agree with TRBD1. Germline trimming cut 4 bases from V and 4 bases from J; bases unmatched to any gene: 10. This CDR3 has 15 amino acids. The CDR3 DNA is TGTGCCAGCAGTTCAGGCACCGGGACAGCATACGAGCAGTACTTC. Its protein product is CASSSGTGTAYEQYF.

The chain combines TRBV7-9 with TRBJ2-1; TRBD2 matches at 8 bases. Germline V gene lookup returns CDR1 SEHNR and CDR2 FQNEAQ (reference sequence). V lost 3 bases to trimming and J lost 7 bases; unmatched junction nucleotides: 8. The CDR3 extends over 15 amino acids. The CDR3, as DNA: TGTGCCAGCAGCTTTCCGTGGGGCGGGGGGAATGAGCAGTTCTTC. It specifies CASSFPWGGGNEQFF.

This clonotype has ten or more counts. The chain has TRBV5-1 and TRBJ1-2; the match to TRBD1 covers 9 bases. The V and J ends lost 1 base and 8 bases, in that order; junction bases with no gene match: 12. The CDR3 is 16 amino acids. Per the germline V gene, CDR1 is SGHRS and CDR2 is YFSETQ. This chain's CDR3 is CASSLSEPGQGDGYTF. The CDR3 nucleotides are TGCGCCAGCAGCTTGAGCGAGCCGGGACAGGGTGACGGCTACACCTTC. The variable domain in full, completed from reference TRBV5-1 and TRBJ1-2, reads KAGVTQTPRYLIKTRGQQVTLSCSPISGHRSVSWYQQTPGQGLQFLFEYFSETQRNKGNFPGRFSGRQFSNSRSEMNVSTLELGDSALYLCASSLSEPGQGDGYTFGSGTRLTVV.

This clonotype was counted at least ten times. The V gene is TRBV18, the J gene TRBJ2-3; D call uncertain. Trimming took 2 bases from V and 2 from J, leaving 5 bases between them. The CDR3 totals 13 residues. Germline CDR1 and CDR2: KGHSH and LQKENI. CDR3 nucleotide sequence: TGTGCCAGCTCACCAACCTTCACAGATACGCAGTATTTT. The encoded protein is CASSPTFTDTQYF.

This clonotype was seen many times. A much larger clone sits a single nucleotide away, making a read error possible. The genes are TRBV6-5 and TRBJ2-2; a possible D gene is TRBD2 (6 bases). This CDR3 contains 16 residues. Germline V lookup: CDR1 MNHEY, CDR2 SVGAGI. CDR3 sequence: CASGYKGGAHTGELFF. CDR3 sequence (DNA): TGTGCCAGCGGTTATAAAGGCGGGGCTCACACCGGGGAGCTGTTTTTT.

The genes are TRBV9 and TRBJ1-1, with a tentative D call TRBD1 (6 bases). Trimming removed 0 bases from V and 8 bases from J, with 11 bases in between. The CDR3 extends over 13 amino acids. Germline-derived CDR1 and CDR2 are SGDLS and YYNGEE. CDR3 nucleotide sequence: TGTGCCAGCAGCGTAGTAACAGGGTCCGAAGCTTTCTTT. Translated: CASSVVTGSEAFF.

This clonotype was counted only a few times. The CDR3 DNA sequence: TGTGCCAGCAGGTTAGCGGGGGTCGACGAGCAGTACTTC. Residues: CASRLAGVDEQYF. The chain employs TRBV14 and TRBJ2-7; 9 bases are a match to TRBD2. V was pared by 6 bases and J by 5 bases, with 5 bases of the junction left unmatched. This CDR3 has 13 amino acids. CDR1 is SGHDN and CDR2 is FVKESK in the germline V gene.

The table lists this clonotype with many counts. The chain links TRBV24-1 to TRBJ2-2, with 9 bases aligning to TRBD1. The CDR3 runs to 14 residues. V lost 10 bases and J lost 6; bases outside the gene matches: 8. CDR1 is KGHDR, CDR2 SFDVKD, per germline. The DNA for the CDR3 is TGTGCCACGACCCCGGGACAGGGACCCGGGGAGCTGTTTTTT. This sequence encodes CATTPGQGPGELFF.

Points on this clonotype: This may come from a read error, since a much larger clone is one base off. This chain links TRBV6-1 with TRBJ1-5; weak D call: TRBD1 (5 bases). Germline V lookup: CDR1 MNHNS, CDR2 SASEGT. The CDR3 spans 14 residues. Deletions cut 5 bases from V and 2 bases from J, with 10 bases between. CDR3 DNA: TGTGCCAGCAGTCTACAGGATGGCAATCAGCCCCAGCATTTT. This codes for CASSLQDGNQPQHF.

This clonotype was seen only a few times. This chain links TRBV19 with TRBJ1-2; tentatively, D is TRBD1 (5 bases). With 5 bases removed from V and 2 bases from J, the gap between germline ends came to 9 bases. From germline, CDR1 is LNHDA and CDR2 SQIVND (reference sequence). The CDR3 runs 13 residues. CDR3 bases: TGTGCCAGTAGTCCGACAGCCAACTATGGCTACACCTTC. This sequence encodes CASSPTANYGYTF.

On this clonotype itself: A read error may explain this, as a much larger clone is one base away. The CDR3 does not close with the conserved phenylalanine or tryptophan, likely indicating a read error. This sequence joins TRBV13 and TRBJ2-7; D is possibly TRBD1 or TRBD2 (5 bases each). Looked up from germline, CDR1 is PRHDT and CDR2 is FYEKMQ (reference sequence). This CDR3 is built from 14 residues. Between the trimmed V and J ends, which lost 4 bases and 2 bases, there was a span of 12 bases. Here the CDR3 reads CASSYRDPTYEQYL. The CDR3 bases are TGTGCCAGCAGCTACCGGGACCCGACCTACGAGCAGTACCTC.

The rearrangement uses TRBV25-1 and TRBJ1-4; TRBD1 might be the D (6 bases). Trimming left V 4 bases short and J 0 bases short, with 12 bases between. The CDR3 is 16 residues long. In germline, CDR1 is MGHDK, CDR2 SYGVNS. In nucleotides, the CDR3 is TGTGCCAGCAGTGTGAGGGAGGGGGCAACTAATGAAAAACTGTTTTTT. Amino acids: CASSVREGATNEKLFF.

The chain's CDR3 is CSARGSGQETQYF. The CDR3 DNA is TGCAGTGCTAGAGGGTCAGGGCAAGAGACCCAGTACTTC. This chain uses TRBV20-1 with TRBJ2-5, with D tentatively TRBD1 (5 bases). The CDR3 sequence is 13 residues long. CDR1 is DFQATT and CDR2 is SNEGSKA in the germline V gene (reference sequence). V lost 1 base and J 2 bases, leaving 8 bases between the germline ends.

The gene calls are TRBV19 and TRBJ1-2; tentative D call: TRBD1 (5 bases). This CDR3 has 12 residues. The V end was cut by 5 bases, the J end by 8 bases, with 12 bases between. Germline CDR1 and CDR2: LNHDA and SQIVND (reference sequence). The CDR3 here is CASSPGFWGYTF. CDR3 nucleotides: TGTGCCAGTAGTCCAGGGTTCTGGGGCTACACCTTC.

This chain connects TRBV7-2 to TRBJ1-1, with D possibly matching TRBD1 (5 bases). The germline CDR1 and CDR2 sequences are SGHTA and FQGNSA. Trimming removed 3 bases from V and 2 bases from J, with 10 bases in between. This CDR3 is 14 amino acids long. Here the CDR3 reads CASSFGGINTEAFF. The CDR3 DNA reads as TGTGCCAGCAGCTTCGGGGGGATAAACACTGAAGCTTTCTTT.

The V and J genes are TRBV5-6 and TRBJ2-7; TRBD1 might be the D (6 bases). Trimming pared 0 bases from V and 1 base from J, leaving 11 bases between. The CDR3 has 15 amino acids. Germline loops: CDR1 SGHDT, CDR2 YYEEEE. The CDR3 sequence is CASSLAWQGSYEQYF. DNA for the CDR3: TGTGCCAGCAGCTTGGCTTGGCAGGGGTCCTACGAGCAGTACTTC.

Points on this clonotype: The CDR3 end shows no conserved phenylalanine or tryptophan, and so a read error is likely. The genes are TRBV9 and TRBJ1-4, with no clear D. V lost 6 bases and J lost 6, with 12 bases in between. From germline, CDR1 is SGDLS and CDR2 YYNGEE. There are 13 residues in the CDR3. The CDR3 DNA follows: TGTGCCAGCACCCCCGGCTCTGATGAAAAACTGTTTCTT. Its translation: CASTPGSDEKLFL.

This clonotype was detected many times. The chain has TRBV28 and TRBJ1-6; no definite D call. The CDR3 consists of 12 residues. Trimming left V 0 bases short and J 9 bases short, with 3 bases between. CDR1 and CDR2 (germline): MDHEN, SYDVKM. CDR3 amino acids: CASSLWGSPLHF. In DNA, the CDR3 is TGTGCCAGCAGTTTATGGGGTTCACCCCTCCACTTT.

This chain connects TRBV6-6 to TRBJ2-1; 14 bases align to TRBD2. V was clipped by 0 bases and J by 7 bases; unmatched bases: 2. Germline CDR1 and CDR2: MNHNY and SVGAGI (reference sequence). This CDR3 contains 16 residues. As DNA, the CDR3 is TGTGCCAGCAGTTACTCGACTAGCGGGAGGGGGAATGAGCAGTTCTTC. This gives the protein CASSYSTSGRGNEQFF.

This clonotype was observed a few times. CDR3 nucleotide sequence: TGTGCCAGCAGCCAAGTCCTTTTTGGCACTGAAGCTTTCTTT. It specifies CASSQVLFGTEAFF. The V gene is TRBV3-1, the J gene TRBJ1-1, with D uncertain. The ends were cut back, 1 base at V and 4 bases at J, with 10 bases in the middle. This CDR3 has 14 residues. The germline V gene has CDR1 LGHDT and CDR2 YNNKEL (reference sequence).

In its sample, this clonotype was seen a few times. This sequence may be a read error, since a much larger clone differs from it by one base. This chain connects TRBV6-5 to TRBJ1-2; TRBD1 matches 10 bases. After removal of 5 bases from V and 2 bases from J, the junction contained 5 bases not matched to a gene. The CDR3 covers 15 residues. Per the germline V gene, CDR1 is MNHEY and CDR2 is SVGAGI. CDR3 nucleotide sequence: TGTGCCAGCAGTCGCGACAGGGGGCAGAACTATGGCTACACCTTC. Amino acid sequence: CASSRDRGQNYGYTF.